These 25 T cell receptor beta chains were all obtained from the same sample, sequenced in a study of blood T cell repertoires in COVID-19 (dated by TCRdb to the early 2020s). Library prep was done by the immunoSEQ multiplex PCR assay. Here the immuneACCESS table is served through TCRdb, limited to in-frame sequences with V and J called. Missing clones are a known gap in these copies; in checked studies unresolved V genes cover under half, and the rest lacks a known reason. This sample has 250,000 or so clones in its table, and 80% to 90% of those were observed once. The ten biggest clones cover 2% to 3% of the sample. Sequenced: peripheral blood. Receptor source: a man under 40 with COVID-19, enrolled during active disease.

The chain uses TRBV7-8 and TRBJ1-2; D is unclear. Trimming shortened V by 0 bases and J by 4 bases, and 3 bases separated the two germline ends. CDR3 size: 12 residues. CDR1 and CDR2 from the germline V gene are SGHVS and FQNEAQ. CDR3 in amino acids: CASSLASYGYTF. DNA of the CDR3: TGTGCCAGCAGCTTAGCGAGCTATGGCTACACCTTC.

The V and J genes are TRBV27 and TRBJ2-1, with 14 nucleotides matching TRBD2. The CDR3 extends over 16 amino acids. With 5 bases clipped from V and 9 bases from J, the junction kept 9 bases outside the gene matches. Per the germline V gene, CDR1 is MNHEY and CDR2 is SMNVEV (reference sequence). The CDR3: CASSQRLAGGLGEQFF. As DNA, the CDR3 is TGTGCCAGCAGTCAAAGACTAGCGGGGGGGCTCGGTGAGCAGTTCTTC.

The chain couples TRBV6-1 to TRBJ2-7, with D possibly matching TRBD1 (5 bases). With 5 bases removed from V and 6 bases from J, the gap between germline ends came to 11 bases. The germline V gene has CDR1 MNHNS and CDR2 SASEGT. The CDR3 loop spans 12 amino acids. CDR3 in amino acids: CASSLQEREQYF. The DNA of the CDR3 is TGTGCCAGCAGTCTACAGGAGCGCGAGCAGTACTTC.

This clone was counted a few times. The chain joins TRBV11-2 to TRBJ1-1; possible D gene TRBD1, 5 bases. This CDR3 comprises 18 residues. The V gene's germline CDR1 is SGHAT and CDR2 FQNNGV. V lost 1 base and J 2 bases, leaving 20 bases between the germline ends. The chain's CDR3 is CASSLAGVGSDSNTEAFF. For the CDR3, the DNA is TGTGCCAGCAGCTTAGCGGGGGTAGGGTCGGACTCAAACACTGAAGCTTTCTTT. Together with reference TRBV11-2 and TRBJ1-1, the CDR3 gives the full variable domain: EAGVAQSPRYKIIEKRQSVAFWCNPISGHATLYWYQQILGQGPKLLIQFQNNGVVDDSQLPKDRFSAERLKGVDSTLKIQPAKLEDSAVYLCASSLAGVGSDSNTEAFFGQGTRLTVV.

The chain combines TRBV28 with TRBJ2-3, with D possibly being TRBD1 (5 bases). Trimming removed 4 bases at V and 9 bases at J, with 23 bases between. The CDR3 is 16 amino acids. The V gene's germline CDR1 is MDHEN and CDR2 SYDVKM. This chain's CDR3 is CASSSPPILDSPTQYF. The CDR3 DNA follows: TGTGCCAGCAGTTCCCCTCCCATACTCGACAGCCCCACGCAGTATTTT.

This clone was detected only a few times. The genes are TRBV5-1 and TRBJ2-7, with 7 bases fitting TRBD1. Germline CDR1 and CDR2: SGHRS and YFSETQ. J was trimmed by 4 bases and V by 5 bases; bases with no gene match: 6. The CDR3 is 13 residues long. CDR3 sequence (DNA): TGCGCCAGCAGGGCCGGGACAGCATACGAGCAGTACTTC. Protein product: CASRAGTAYEQYF.

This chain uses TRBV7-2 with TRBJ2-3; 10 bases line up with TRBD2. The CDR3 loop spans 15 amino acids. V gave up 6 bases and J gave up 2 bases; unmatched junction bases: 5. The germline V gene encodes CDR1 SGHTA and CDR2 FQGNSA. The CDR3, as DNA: TGTGCCAGCAGTTCTAGCGGGGGTCCCACAGATACGCAGTATTTT. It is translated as CASSSSGGPTDTQYF. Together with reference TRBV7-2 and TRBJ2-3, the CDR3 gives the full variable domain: GAGVSQSPSNKVTEKGKDVELRCDPISGHTALYWYRQSLGQGLEFLIYFQGNSAPDKSGLPSDRFSAERTGGSVSTLTIQRTQQEDSAVYLCASSSSGGPTDTQYFGPGTRLTVL.

CDR3 sequence (DNA): TGTGCCAGCAGCTTACGGCGGGAGAACTATGGCTACACCTTC. Its translation: CASSLRRENYGYTF. The J gene is TRBJ1-2, the V gene TRBV7-2; D gene uncertain. The CDR3 runs to 14 residues. The germline gives CDR1 SGHTA, CDR2 FQGNSA. Between the trimmed V and J ends, which lost 2 bases and 2 bases, there was a span of 9 bases. Full variable domain (rest looked up from reference TRBV7-2 and TRBJ1-2): GAGVSQSPSNKVTEKGKDVELRCDPISGHTALYWYRQSLGQGLEFLIYFQGNSAPDKSGLPSDRFSAERTGGSVSTLTIQRTQQEDSAVYLCASSLRRENYGYTFGSGTRLTVV.

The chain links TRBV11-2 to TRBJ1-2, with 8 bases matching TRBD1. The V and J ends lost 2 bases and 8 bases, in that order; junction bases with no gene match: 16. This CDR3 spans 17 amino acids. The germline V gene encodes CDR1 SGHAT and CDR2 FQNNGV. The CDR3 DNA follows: TGTGCCAGCAGCTTATTGCTCCAGGGGGCAGAAAGTAAGGGCTACACCTTC. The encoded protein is CASSLLLQGAESKGYTF.

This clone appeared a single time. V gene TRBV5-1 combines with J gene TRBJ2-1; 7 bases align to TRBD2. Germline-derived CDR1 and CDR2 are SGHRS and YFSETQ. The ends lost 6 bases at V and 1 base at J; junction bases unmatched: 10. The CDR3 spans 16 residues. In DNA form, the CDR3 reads TGCGCCAGCACCCCCTCGGGGGGACTTTCCTACAATGAGCAGTTCTTC. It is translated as CASTPSGGLSYNEQFF. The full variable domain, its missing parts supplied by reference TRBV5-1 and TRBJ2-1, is KAGVTQTPRYLIKTRGQQVTLSCSPISGHRSVSWYQQTPGQGLQFLFEYFSETQRNKGNFPGRFSGRQFSNSRSEMNVSTLELGDSALYLCASTPSGGLSYNEQFFGPGTRLTVL.

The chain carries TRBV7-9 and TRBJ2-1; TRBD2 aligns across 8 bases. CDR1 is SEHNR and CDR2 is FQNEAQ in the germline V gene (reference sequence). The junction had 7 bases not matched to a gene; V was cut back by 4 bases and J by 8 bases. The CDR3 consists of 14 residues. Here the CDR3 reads CASSSSPGGDEQFF. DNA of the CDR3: TGTGCCAGCAGCTCATCCCCCGGGGGGGATGAGCAGTTCTTC.

Here the CDR3 DNA reads TGTGCCAGCAGCTCCAGGACTAGCGGGGGGGCCGGGGAGCTGTTTTTT. Translated: CASSSRTSGGAGELFF. The rearrangement joins TRBV3-1 (or the pseudogene TRBV3-2) to TRBJ2-2, with 15 bases that match TRBD2. V shed 5 bases and J 6 bases; nucleotides not matched to a gene: 4. This CDR3 has 16 residues. Germline loops: CDR1 LGHDT, CDR2 YNNKEL (reference sequence).

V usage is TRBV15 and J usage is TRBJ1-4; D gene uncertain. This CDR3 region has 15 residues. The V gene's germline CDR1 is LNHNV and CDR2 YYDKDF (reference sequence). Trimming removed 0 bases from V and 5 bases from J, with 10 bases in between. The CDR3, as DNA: TGTGCCACCAGCAGAGATTTGTCAGCGAATGAAAAACTGTTTTTT. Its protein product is CATSRDLSANEKLFF.

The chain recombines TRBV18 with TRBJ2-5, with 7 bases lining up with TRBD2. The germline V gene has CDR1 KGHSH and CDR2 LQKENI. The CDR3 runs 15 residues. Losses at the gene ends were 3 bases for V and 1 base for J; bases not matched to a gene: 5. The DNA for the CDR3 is TGTGCCAGCTCACCTCCGGGGGGTACCCAAGAGACCCAGTACTTC. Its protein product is CASSPPGGTQETQYF.

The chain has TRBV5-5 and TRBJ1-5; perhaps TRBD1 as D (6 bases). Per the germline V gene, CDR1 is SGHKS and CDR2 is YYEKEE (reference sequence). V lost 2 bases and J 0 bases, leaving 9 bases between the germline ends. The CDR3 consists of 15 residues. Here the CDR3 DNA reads TGTGCCAGCAGCTTAGGGGGTAATAGCAATCAGCCCCAGCATTTT. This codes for CASSLGGNSNQPQHF.

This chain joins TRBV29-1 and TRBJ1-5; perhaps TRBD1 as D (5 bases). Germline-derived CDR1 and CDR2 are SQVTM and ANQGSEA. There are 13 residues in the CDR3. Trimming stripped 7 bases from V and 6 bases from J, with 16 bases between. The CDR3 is CSAGDLGGQPQHF. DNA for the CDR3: TGCAGCGCCGGGGACTTGGGTGGTCAGCCCCAGCATTTT.

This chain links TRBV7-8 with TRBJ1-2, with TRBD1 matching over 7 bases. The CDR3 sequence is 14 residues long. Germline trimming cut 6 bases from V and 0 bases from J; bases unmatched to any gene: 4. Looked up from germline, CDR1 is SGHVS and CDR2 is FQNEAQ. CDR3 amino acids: CASSSTGANYGYTF. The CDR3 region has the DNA TGTGCCAGCAGTTCCACAGGGGCTAACTATGGCTACACCTTC.

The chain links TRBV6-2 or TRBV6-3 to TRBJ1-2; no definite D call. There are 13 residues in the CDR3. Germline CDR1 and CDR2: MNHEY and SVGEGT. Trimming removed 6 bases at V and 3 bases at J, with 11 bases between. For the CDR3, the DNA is TGTGCCAGCAGCCAGACACTCTACTATGGCTACACCTTC. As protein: CASSQTLYYGYTF.

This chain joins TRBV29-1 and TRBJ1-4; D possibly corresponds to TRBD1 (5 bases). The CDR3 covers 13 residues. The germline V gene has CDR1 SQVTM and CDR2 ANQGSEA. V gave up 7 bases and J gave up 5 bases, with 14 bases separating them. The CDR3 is CSALRQTNEKLFF. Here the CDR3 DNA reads TGCAGCGCTTTACGACAGACGAATGAAAAACTGTTTTTT.

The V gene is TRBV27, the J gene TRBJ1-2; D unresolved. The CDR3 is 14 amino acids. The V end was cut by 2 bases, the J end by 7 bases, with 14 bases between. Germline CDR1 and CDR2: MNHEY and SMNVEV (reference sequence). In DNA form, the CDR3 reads TGTGCCAGCAGTTTAAAGGGAGGGATCGGTGGCTACACCTTC. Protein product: CASSLKGGIGGYTF.

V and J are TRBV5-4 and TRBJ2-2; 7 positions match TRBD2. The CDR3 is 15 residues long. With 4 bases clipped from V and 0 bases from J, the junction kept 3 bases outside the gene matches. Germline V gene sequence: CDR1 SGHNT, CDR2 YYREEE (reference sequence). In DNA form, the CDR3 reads TGTGCCAGCAGCCGGGGAGGGGCGAACACCGGGGAGCTGTTTTTT. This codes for CASSRGGANTGELFF.

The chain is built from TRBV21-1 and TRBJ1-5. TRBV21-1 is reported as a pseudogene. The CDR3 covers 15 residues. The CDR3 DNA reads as TGTGCCAGCAGCAATAAGAACTCCAGCAATCAGCCCCAGCATTTT. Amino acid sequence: CASSNKNSSNQPQHF.

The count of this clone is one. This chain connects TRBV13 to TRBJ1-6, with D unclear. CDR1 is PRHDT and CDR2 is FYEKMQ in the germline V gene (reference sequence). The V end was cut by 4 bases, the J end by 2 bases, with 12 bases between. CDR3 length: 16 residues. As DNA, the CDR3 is TGTGCCAGCAGCTCCGGAGACGCACCCTATAATTCACCCCTCCACTTT. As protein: CASSSGDAPYNSPLHF.

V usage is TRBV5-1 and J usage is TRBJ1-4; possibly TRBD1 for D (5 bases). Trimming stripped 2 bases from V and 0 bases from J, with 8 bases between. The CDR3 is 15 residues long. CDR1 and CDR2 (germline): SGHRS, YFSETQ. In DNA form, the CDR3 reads TGCGCCAGCAGCTTCCAGGGTGCAACTAATGAAAAACTGTTTTTT. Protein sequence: CASSFQGATNEKLFF. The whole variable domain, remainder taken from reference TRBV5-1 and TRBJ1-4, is KAGVTQTPRYLIKTRGQQVTLSCSPISGHRSVSWYQQTPGQGLQFLFEYFSETQRNKGNFPGRFSGRQFSNSRSEMNVSTLELGDSALYLCASSFQGATNEKLFFGSGTQLSVL.

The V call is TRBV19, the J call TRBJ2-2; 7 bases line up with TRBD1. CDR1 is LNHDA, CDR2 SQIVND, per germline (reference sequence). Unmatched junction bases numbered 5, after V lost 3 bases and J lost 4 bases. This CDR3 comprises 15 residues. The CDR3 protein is CASSILQGSTGELFF. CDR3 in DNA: TGTGCCAGTAGTATTCTACAGGGGTCCACCGGGGAGCTGTTTTTT. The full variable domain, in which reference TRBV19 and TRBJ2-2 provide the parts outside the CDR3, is DGGITQSPKYLFRKEGQNVTLSCEQNLNHDAMYWYRQDPGQGLRLIYYSQIVNDFQKGDIAEGYSVSREKKESFPLTVTSAQKNPTAFYLCASSILQGSTGELFFGEGSRLTVL.